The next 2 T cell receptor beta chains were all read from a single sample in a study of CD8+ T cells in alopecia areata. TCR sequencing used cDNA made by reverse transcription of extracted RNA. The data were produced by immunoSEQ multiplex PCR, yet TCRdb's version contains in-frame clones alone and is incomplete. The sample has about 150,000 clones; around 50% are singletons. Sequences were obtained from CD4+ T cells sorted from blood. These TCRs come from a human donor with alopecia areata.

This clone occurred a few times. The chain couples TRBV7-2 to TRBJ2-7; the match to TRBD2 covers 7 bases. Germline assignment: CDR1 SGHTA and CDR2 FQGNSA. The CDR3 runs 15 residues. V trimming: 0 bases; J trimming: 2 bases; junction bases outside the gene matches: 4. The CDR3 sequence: CASSLALGGTYEQYF. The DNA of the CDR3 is TGTGCCAGCAGCTTAGCGCTCGGGGGGACCTACGAGCAGTACTTC.

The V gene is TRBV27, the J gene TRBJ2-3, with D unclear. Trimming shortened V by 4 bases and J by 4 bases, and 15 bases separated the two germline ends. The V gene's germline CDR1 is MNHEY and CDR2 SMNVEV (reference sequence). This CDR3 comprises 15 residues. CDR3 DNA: TGTGCCAGCAGTTGGCGGTCTTGGCTTCCAGATACGCAGTATTTT. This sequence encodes CASSWRSWLPDTQYF.